The clone carrying this T cell receptor beta chain occurred a few times. TCRdb re-analysed the RACE reads in MiXCR, keeping a single row per CDR3 protein. The sample records 62,000 or so distinct CDR3 sequences, around 9.9% being singletons. This CDR3 region has 15 residues. CDR1 and CDR2 from the germline V gene are SGHDN and FVKESK. Between the trimmed V and J ends, which lost 4 bases and 6 bases, there was a span of 19 bases. Time point: pre-sensitization, week 0. Noted treatment: therapeutic diphenylcyclopropenone sensitization with weekly scalp DPC. The sample is drawn from a study of human T cells and chemical hapten exposure.

The TCR sequence derives from a woman between 45 and 60 years old with alopecia areata. Some clones in this sample may be carry-over from other donors' samples. This chain links TRBV14 with TRBJ2-7; D is undetermined. The sequenced sample was whole blood, obtained in connection with sensitization to the hapten diphenylcyclopropenone (DPC). The CDR3 nucleotides read TGTGCCAGCAGCCCCCTAGTCGGGTCTATTTCCGAGCAGTACTTC. Protein product: CASSPLVGSISEQYF.